What follows describes a single T cell receptor beta chain. Followed over time, Seattle patients had been enrolled while infection was active. This entry belongs to a study of blood T cell repertoires in COVID-19. Study in general: Donors in the United States, Italy and Spain gave samples during acute or convalescent COVID-19. PBMCs, B-cell-depleted T cells, or T cells provided the cDNA or gDNA that made up the material.

Clones were sequenced by immunoSEQ multiplex PCR, and TCRdb holds only the in-frame ones, with some missing. The sample lists 350,000 to 400,000 clones, around 89% seen once, with approximately 3% in the top ten. V lost 0 bases to trimming and J lost 0 bases, with 3 bases between them. Germline values: CDR1 SGHNT, CDR2 YYREEE (reference sequence). The CDR3 has 13 residues. This clonotype was sampled from a woman in her twenties or thirties with COVID-19, enrolled during active disease. The chain joins TRBV5-4 to TRBJ1-2, with unresolved D. Sequenced: peripheral blood. CDR3 protein: CASSLDTNYGYTF. CDR3 sequence (DNA): TGTGCCAGCAGCTTGGATACTAACTATGGCTACACCTTC.